One and the same sample provided the 9 T cell receptor beta chains below, sequenced in a study of radiotherapy plus CTLA-4 blockade in lung cancer. Libraries were prepared by immunoSEQ multiplex PCR; TCRdb keeps only in-frame clonotypes and omits some of them. The sample holds 50,000 or so clones; more than 60% are singletons and the top ten take 3.2%. The input for sequencing was peripheral blood, taken from a patient treated with radiotherapy plus ipilimumab. Receptors originate from a human donor with non-small cell lung cancer who had a partial response to radiotherapy plus ipilimumab.

The CDR3 nucleotides read TGTGCCAGCAGCCAGGACAGGGGCCTCCCCTACGAGCAGTACTTC. This sequence encodes CASSQDRGLPYEQYF. The chain links TRBV6-5 to TRBJ2-7; 9 nucleotides match TRBD1. The germline V gene has CDR1 MNHEY and CDR2 SVGAGI. With 6 bases clipped from V and 2 bases from J, the junction kept 8 bases outside the gene matches. This CDR3 comprises 15 residues.

This chain uses TRBV9 with TRBJ2-2, with D perhaps matching TRBD2 (5 bases). Per the germline V gene, CDR1 is SGDLS and CDR2 is YYNGEE. The CDR3 consists of 14 residues. V was trimmed by 2 bases and J by 0 bases, leaving 5 bases between them. The CDR3 DNA follows: TGTGCCAGCAGCGTTAGCGCGAACACCGGGGAGCTGTTTTTT. It yields the protein CASSVSANTGELFF.

This clone was observed a handful of times. J is TRBJ1-5 and V is TRBV30; a weak D match, TRBD1 (5 bases). Germline V gene data show CDR1 as GTSNPN and CDR2 as SVGIG (reference sequence). Trimming shortened V by 2 bases and J by 7 bases, and 18 bases separated the two germline ends. This CDR3 is built from 15 residues. The CDR3 here is CAWSRDSGFNQPQHF. The CDR3 DNA reads as TGTGCCTGGAGTAGGGACTCCGGTTTCAACCAGCCCCAGCATTTT.

This clone was counted once. The chain joins TRBV6-6 to TRBJ1-2; D perhaps matches TRBD1 (6 bases). V dropped 2 bases and J dropped 7 bases, with 11 bases sitting between them. Germline-derived CDR1 and CDR2 are MNHNY and SVGAGI (reference sequence). The CDR3 sequence is 13 residues long. The CDR3 protein is CASSYGTGFGYTF. The DNA of the CDR3 is TGTGCCAGCAGTTACGGAACAGGGTTTGGCTACACCTTC.

The V call is TRBV13, the J call TRBJ1-4; D remains unclear. Germline V CDR1 and CDR2: PRHDT, FYEKMQ (reference sequence). Trimming removed 5 bases from V and 0 bases from J, with 10 bases in between. CDR3 length: 15 residues. The CDR3 DNA reads TGTGCCAGCAGCCTCGGAGGGACAACTAATGAAAAACTGTTTTTT. It translates to CASSLGGTTNEKLFF.

V and J are TRBV25-1 and TRBJ2-2; D remains unclear. Germline V lookup: CDR1 MGHDK, CDR2 SYGVNS. V was clipped by 4 bases and J by 2 bases, with 5 bases between them. CDR3 length equals 13 residues. CDR3 loop: CASSAVNTGELFF. The CDR3 DNA reads as TGTGCCAGCAGTGCCGTCAACACCGGGGAGCTGTTTTTT.

Concerning this clone itself: One junction end disagrees with the germline gene, perhaps due to a read error. This chain links TRBV7-2 with TRBJ2-7; no definite D call. The CDR3 sequence is 11 residues long. Germline V gene data show CDR1 as SGHTA and CDR2 as FQGNSA. As DNA, the CDR3 is TGTGCCAGCAGCTTATCCTCCGAGCAGTACTTC. It specifies CASSLSSEQYF.

On this clone itself: Other DNA sequences in this sample translate to the same CDR3. V usage is TRBV9 and J usage is TRBJ1-4; 8 bases are a match to TRBD1. V dropped 0 bases and J dropped 5; count of bases not matched to a gene: 0. Germline V gives CDR1 SGDLS, CDR2 YYNGEE. The CDR3 is 14 amino acids. The DNA for the CDR3 is TGTGCCAGCAGCGTAGGACAGGGGAATGAAAAACTGTTTTTT. Protein sequence: CASSVGQGNEKLFF.

The chain is built from TRBV9 and TRBJ2-4; possibly TRBD1 for D (7 bases). The germline gives CDR1 SGDLS, CDR2 YYNGEE. The CDR3 loop spans 17 amino acids. Between the trimmed V and J ends, which lost 4 bases and 7 bases, there was a span of 24 bases. This CDR3 reads CASSPHAGGDSRNIQYF. For the CDR3, the DNA is TGTGCCAGCAGCCCTCACGCAGGAGGGGACAGTCGGAACATTCAGTACTTC.